This TCR beta chain was identified during a study of T cell responses to AZD1222 COVID-19 vaccine. In regard to this clone: Antigen unknown.

Looked up from germline, CDR1 is MNHEY and CDR2 is SVGEGT. V dropped 6 bases and J dropped 1 base, with 13 bases sitting between them. This CDR3 is 15 amino acids long. Only in-frame clones appear in the TCRdb table, and some are missing; sequencing was by immunoSEQ multiplex PCR. The sample holds 150,000 to 180,000 clones, about nine tenths seen once. Broader study findings: Nearly half of spike-specific TCRs reportedly target unmutated variant regions. Donors skewed white British and female; clonal diversity was possibly underestimated. The study found vaccine-associated CD4 TCRs spanning spike, dominant at 160-218 and 743-854. Repertoire sampling occurred only after the peak T cell response.

The TCR sequence derives from an adult in good health. V and J are TRBV6-2 or TRBV6-3 and TRBJ2-4, with a tentative D call TRBD2 (6 bases). Sample: peripheral blood, taken on day 0 of AZD1222 vaccination. CDR3 DNA sequence: TGTGCCAGCAGCGACGCGAGCGGGGCCAAAAACATTCAGTACTTC. As protein: CASSDASGAKNIQYF.